The 17 T cell receptor beta chains given below trace back to one sample, sequenced in a study of regulatory T cells in long-lasting Graves disease. Construction of TCR beta libraries relied on iRepertoire HTBI primers and on Arm-PCR targeting CDR3 regions. TCRdb recomputed calls from the multiplex PCR reads with MiXCR, one row per CDR3 protein. The sample holds over 300,000 distinct CDR3 sequences, about 18% seen once. Time point specified: persistent/refractory GD, antithyroid drugs over 5 years with positive TRAb. Extracted PBMC RNA gave rise to the TCR library. Material: peripheral blood mononuclear cells (PBMCs), obtained when the disease was refractory, from a patient treated with antithyroid drugs. Receptor source: a female donor with Graves disease.

V is TRBV7-8 and J is TRBJ2-2; D is undetermined. The V end was cut by 6 bases, the J end by 4 bases, with 15 bases between. CDR1 and CDR2 (germline): SGHVS, FQNEAQ. This CDR3 is 15 amino acids long. Written as DNA, the CDR3 is TGTGCCAGCAGAGTCATTACATCACTCACCGGGGAGCTGTTTTTT. It encodes CASRVITSLTGELFF.

Points on this clonotype: Since a much larger clone is just one base distant, this may be a read error. Because it lacks the conserved phenylalanine or tryptophan at the end, this CDR3 is likely a read error. J is TRBJ1-4 and V is TRBV6-2 or TRBV6-3, with 7 bases fitting TRBD1. This CDR3 comprises 14 residues. Losses at the gene ends were 7 bases for V and 7 bases for J; bases not matched to a gene: 9. CDR1 is MNHEY and CDR2 is SVGEGT in the germline V gene. CDR3 nucleotide sequence: TGTGCCAGCAAGACACAGGGGCGGGTTGAAAAACTGTTTCTT. Protein product: CASKTQGRVEKLFL.

This chain joins TRBV5-1 and TRBJ1-4; maybe TRBD1 (5 bases). The germline gives CDR1 SGHRS, CDR2 YFSETQ. V was clipped by 3 bases and J by 8 bases, with 20 bases between them. This CDR3 comprises 16 residues. CDR3: CASSYSGSGFPEKLFF. The DNA of the CDR3 is TGCGCCAGCAGCTACTCCGGGTCAGGGTTTCCGGAAAAACTGTTTTTT.

In its sample, this clonotype was seen a few times. J is TRBJ2-7 and V is TRBV2; D perhaps matches TRBD1 (6 bases). The length of the CDR3 is 13 residues. Germline V gene data show CDR1 as SNHLY and CDR2 as FYNNEI. Trimming removed 8 bases from V and 2 bases from J, with 13 bases in between. The CDR3 nucleotides are TGTGCCAGCGGGGGCCGTGGTCCCTACGAGCAGTACTTC. Its protein product is CASGGRGPYEQYF.

The genes are TRBV7-9 and TRBJ1-2; 8 bases align to TRBD1. Germline CDR1 reads SEHNR; CDR2 reads FQNEAQ (reference sequence). The CDR3 runs to 16 residues. J lost 2 bases, V lost 4 bases, and 9 bases had no gene match. CDR3 loop: CASSSQGNRGNYGYTF. CDR3 bases: TGTGCCAGCAGCTCCCAAGGGAACAGGGGGAACTATGGCTACACCTTC.

This clonotype was seen at least ten times. The chain is built from TRBV19 and TRBJ2-7, with D uncertain. V was pared by 3 bases and J by 2 bases, with 8 bases between. This CDR3 is 13 amino acids long. CDR1 is LNHDA, CDR2 SQIVND, per germline (reference sequence). CDR3 in DNA: TGTGCCAGTAGTATCTCCGGCCCCTACGAGCAGTACTTC. It yields the protein CASSISGPYEQYF. The full variable domain, with the rest looked up from reference TRBV19 and TRBJ2-7, is DGGITQSPKYLFRKEGQNVTLSCEQNLNHDAMYWYRQDPGQGLRLIYYSQIVNDFQKGDIAEGYSVSREKKESFPLTVTSAQKNPTAFYLCASSISGPYEQYFGPGTRLTVT.

This rearrangement joins TRBV6-1 to TRBJ1-5; 8 bases fit TRBD1. Germline CDR1 and CDR2: MNHNS and SASEGT. The CDR3 extends over 13 amino acids. Trimming removed 5 bases from V and 7 bases from J; junction bases left unmatched: 4. The CDR3 reads CASSQGAWQPQHF. CDR3 DNA sequence: TGTGCCAGCAGTCAGGGGGCATGGCAGCCCCAGCATTTT.

V gene TRBV29-1 combines with J gene TRBJ1-1, with D unclear. The germline V and J ends were trimmed by 4 bases and 0 bases, with 12 bases remaining between them. The CDR3 spans 14 residues. Germline CDR1 reads SQVTM; CDR2 reads ANQGSEA. The CDR3 loop is CSVVVLGMNTEAFF. DNA of the CDR3: TGCAGCGTTGTGGTTCTAGGAATGAACACTGAAGCTTTCTTT.

CDR3 nucleotides: TGTGCCAGCAGTTTATTAGGAGAAGAGACCCAGTACTTC. It yields the protein CASSLLGEETQYF. The chain links TRBV27 to TRBJ2-5; D is undetermined. Trimming took off 1 base at V and 3 bases at J, with 6 bases between the two ends. The CDR3 has 13 residues. Looked up from germline, CDR1 is MNHEY and CDR2 is SMNVEV (reference sequence).

The chain couples TRBV19 to TRBJ1-1, with D unclear. The germline CDR1 and CDR2 sequences are LNHDA and SQIVND (reference sequence). The CDR3 is 14 amino acids. V lost 3 bases, J lost 5 bases, and 13 bases lay in between. CDR3 bases: TGTGCCAGTAGTATCCTAACGGGTTATACTGAAGCTTTCTTT. It translates to CASSILTGYTEAFF.

Many counts were recorded for this clonotype. The rearrangement links TRBV6-1 to TRBJ1-4; D gene unclear. There are 12 residues in the CDR3. CDR1 and CDR2 from the germline V gene are MNHNS and SASEGT. V lost 6 bases to trimming and J lost 8 bases, with 10 bases between them. Here the CDR3 reads CASRTRREKLFF. The CDR3 DNA sequence: TGTGCCAGCAGAACCAGACGCGAAAAACTGTTTTTT.

This clonotype was recorded many times. The CDR3 sequence: CASSLEETDLQHF. The CDR3 DNA sequence: TGTGCCAGCAGCTTAGAAGAGACGGACCTCCAGCATTTT. The V and J genes are TRBV7-2 and TRBJ1-5; D is unclear. From germline, CDR1 is SGHTA and CDR2 FQGNSA. The V gene lost 1 base and the J gene lost 12 bases, with 13 bases spanning the gap. The CDR3 contains 13 residues.

V is TRBV9 and J is TRBJ2-5; no reliable D call. The ends were cut back, 0 bases at V and 4 bases at J, with 4 bases in the middle. The germline V gene encodes CDR1 SGDLS and CDR2 YYNGEE. CDR3 length equals 12 residues. For the CDR3, the DNA is TGTGCCAGCAGCGTAGGTGGAGAGACCCAGTACTTC. It yields the protein CASSVGGETQYF.

This clonotype was observed at least ten times. J is TRBJ1-5 and V is TRBV28, with TRBD1 identical over 8 bases. The CDR3 covers 14 residues. Germline CDR1 and CDR2: MDHEN and SYDVKM. Germline trimming cut 7 bases from V and 0 bases from J; bases unmatched to any gene: 2. The DNA for the CDR3 is TGTGCCAGCAACAGGGGGAATAGCAATCAGCCCCAGCATTTT. Its translation: CASNRGNSNQPQHF.

J is TRBJ2-5 and V is TRBV5-1; 7 bases map to TRBD2. The CDR3 consists of 14 residues. The V and J ends lost 4 bases and 5 bases, in that order; junction bases with no gene match: 8. Per the germline V gene, CDR1 is SGHRS and CDR2 is YFSETQ. The CDR3 loop reads CASSGGLLGETQYF. The CDR3 DNA follows: TGCGCCAGCAGCGGGGGACTACTGGGCGAGACCCAGTACTTC.

This clonotype was detected a few times. The chain employs TRBV4-3 and TRBJ1-2, with a tentative D call TRBD1 (6 bases). Between the trimmed V and J ends, which lost 1 base and 5 bases, there was a span of 14 bases. The length of the CDR3 is 15 residues. Germline-derived CDR1 and CDR2 are LGHNA and YSLEER. The CDR3 region has the DNA TGCGCCAGCAGCCAAGGGGGGGGGGCGCGGTATGGCTACACCTTC. Amino acids: CASSQGGGARYGYTF.

V and J are TRBV7-2 and TRBJ1-2; D perhaps matches TRBD1 (5 bases). Per the germline V gene, CDR1 is SGHTA and CDR2 is FQGNSA. This CDR3 region has 18 residues. Trimming left V 3 bases short and J 0 bases short, with 20 bases between. The CDR3 here is CASSFSVLGPGSNYGYTF. The CDR3 nucleotides are TGTGCCAGCAGCTTTAGCGTCCTGGGGCCCGGTTCTAACTATGGCTACACCTTC.